This TCR beta chain appears in the sequencing data of a study of blood T cell repertoires in COVID-19. Study overall: COVID-19 samples collected from the United States, Italy and Spain covered acute and convalescent phases.

The CDR3 has 14 amino acids. V dropped 10 bases and J dropped 7 bases, with 17 bases sitting between them. Germline assignment: CDR1 MDHEN and CDR2 SYDVKM. Per the authors' pipeline: Nucleated cell number was recorded as an estimate derived from reference gene primer amplification. Sequencing used immunoSEQ multiplex PCR; TCRdb keeps in-frame clones, though not all of them. V and J calls and clone size are as listed in that table; D and trimming were resolved from the DNA. The sample shows roughly 220,000 clones, around 86% of them seen only once. Enrolled through a virtual design, the participants were between 18 and 89 years of age and came from roughly 22 US areas.

Sequences were obtained from PBMCs or T cells enriched from blood (not recorded which). The chain carries TRBV28 and TRBJ1-6; D is unclear. The source of this sequence is a woman in her forties with acute COVID-19. CDR3 protein: CATIAGIRNSPLHF. CDR3 nucleotides: TGTGCCACCATTGCGGGGATTAGGAATTCACCCCTCCACTTT.